This T cell receptor beta chain was sequenced during a study of blood T cell repertoires in COVID-19. The overall study: The cDNA or gDNA used as material had been derived from T cells, B-cell-depleted T cells, or PBMCs.

This CDR3 has 14 residues. Trimming took 7 bases from V and 1 from J; bases not matched to a gene: 6. Per germline, CDR1 SGHAT and CDR2 FQNNGV. Under the authors' procedure: Amplification of reference gene primers provided the estimated nucleated cell counts. Measured with immunoSEQ multiplex PCR; TCRdb has only the in-frame clones, and not every one. V, J and clone size derive from that table, while D and trimming were established from the DNA sequence. The data contain fewer than 30,000 clones, about 92% of them singletons. This TCR derives from a human donor in a cohort sampled during active COVID-19. The specimen sequenced was peripheral blood. V is TRBV11-2 and J is TRBJ1-1, with 7 bases that match TRBD1. DNA of the CDR3: TGTGCCAGCACTTCCGGGACAGCGAACACTGAAGCTTTCTTT. As protein: CASTSGTANTEAFF.